This is a list of T cell receptor beta chains from one sample in a study of blood T cell repertoires in COVID-19. This table comes from immunoSEQ multiplex PCR, and its TCRdb copy is limited to in-frame clones, with some not included. The sample consists of some 310,000 clones, around 86% of them appearing once. The sequencing input was peripheral blood. The receptors shown here come from a man aged 50-59 years with active or convalescent COVID-19. Both conserved end residues are part of each CDR3. A D gene is named only where the DNA matches it firmly. Clone size is shown for a subset of rows, as once, few, many or a class of expanded clone.

v_call: TRBV6-4
d_call: TRBD1
clone_size: .
j_call: TRBJ1-6
cdr3_nt: TGTGCCAGCAGGAACCAGGGGACAGCAAATTCACCCCTCCACTTT
cdr3_aa: CASRNQGTANSPLHF

v_call: TRBV6-6
d_call: .
clone_size: .
j_call: TRBJ1-1
cdr3_nt: TGTGCCAGCAGCACGGGCGGGGGTCGTACAACTGAAGCTTTCTTT
cdr3_aa: CASSTGGGRTTEAFF

v_call: TRBV7-9
d_call: TRBD1
clone_size: .
j_call: TRBJ1-6
cdr3_nt: TGTGCCAGCAGCGAGGACAGGGCTACTTCACCCCTCCACTTT
cdr3_aa: CASSEDRATSPLHF

v_call: TRBV6-2/TRBV6-3
d_call: .
clone_size: .
j_call: TRBJ2-7
cdr3_nt: TGTGCCAGCAGTCGGACAGTTTACTACGAGCAGTACTTC
cdr3_aa: CASSRTVYYEQYF

v_call: TRBV6-5
d_call: .
clone_size: .
j_call: TRBJ1-5
cdr3_nt: TGTGCCAGCAGCCGACCAGGGGATAGCAATCAGCCCCAGCATTTT
cdr3_aa: CASSRPGDSNQPQHF

v_call: TRBV4-2
d_call: TRBD1
clone_size: .
j_call: TRBJ1-6
cdr3_nt: TGTGCCAGCAGCCAAGGCGGGGGACAGGGGGGTTCACCCCTCCACTTT
cdr3_aa: CASSQGGGQGGSPLHF

v_call: TRBV4-3
d_call: .
clone_size: .
j_call: TRBJ1-5
cdr3_nt: TGCGCCAGCAGCCAAGATGGCGCAGGGTCAAATCAGCCCCAGCATTTT
cdr3_aa: CASSQDGAGSNQPQHF

v_call: TRBV4-3
d_call: .
clone_size: .
j_call: TRBJ2-5
cdr3_nt: TGCGCCAGCAGCCAAGGGCAGGGGAAAGAGACCCAGTACTTC
cdr3_aa: CASSQGQGKETQYF

v_call: TRBV7-8
d_call: .
clone_size: .
j_call: TRBJ1-5
cdr3_nt: TGTGCCAGCAGCCGGACTAATCAGCCCCAGCATTTT
cdr3_aa: CASSRTNQPQHF

v_call: TRBV6-2/TRBV6-3
d_call: TRBD1
clone_size: .
j_call: TRBJ1-4
cdr3_nt: TGTGCCAGCAGTTACGTGGCAGGGGGCGAAAAACTGTTTTTT
cdr3_aa: CASSYVAGGEKLFF

v_call: TRBV4-2
d_call: .
clone_size: .
j_call: TRBJ2-5
cdr3_nt: TGTGCCAGCAGCCAAGATAGGCCGGGCCAAGAGACCCAGTACTTC
cdr3_aa: CASSQDRPGQETQYF

v_call: TRBV6-5
d_call: .
clone_size: .
j_call: TRBJ1-3
cdr3_nt: TGTGCCAGCCGAGGTACTGGAAACACCATATATTTT
cdr3_aa: CASRGTGNTIYF

v_call: TRBV4-3
d_call: TRBD2
clone_size: .
j_call: TRBJ2-3
cdr3_nt: TGCGCCAGCAGCCAAGATGGGACTAGTGTGGATACGCAGTATTTT
cdr3_aa: CASSQDGTSVDTQYF

v_call: TRBV3-1/TRBV3-2
d_call: TRBD1
clone_size: .
j_call: TRBJ1-6
cdr3_nt: TGTGCCAGCAGCCTAGGACAGGGGTTGAATTCACCCCTCCACTTT
cdr3_aa: CASSLGQGLNSPLHF

v_call: TRBV28
d_call: TRBD1
clone_size: .
j_call: TRBJ1-2
cdr3_nt: TGTGCCAGCAGGGCCCGGGACAGGGCTTCCATCTATGGCTACACCTTC
cdr3_aa: CASRARDRASIYGYTF

v_call: TRBV30
d_call: .
clone_size: .
j_call: TRBJ1-3
cdr3_nt: TGTGCCTGGAGCCTTGCGGGCTCTGGAAACACCATATATTTT
cdr3_aa: CAWSLAGSGNTIYF

v_call: TRBV6-5
d_call: TRBD1
clone_size: .
j_call: TRBJ1-6
cdr3_nt: TGTGCCAGCAGTCACGACAGGGTGGAGGTACCCCTCCACTTT
cdr3_aa: CASSHDRVEVPLHF

v_call: TRBV6-4
d_call: TRBD1
clone_size: .
j_call: TRBJ1-2
cdr3_nt: TGTGCCAGCAGTGAGCAGGGGGGCTATGGCTACACCTTC
cdr3_aa: CASSEQGGYGYTF

v_call: TRBV24-1
d_call: TRBD2
clone_size: .
j_call: TRBJ2-3
cdr3_nt: TGTGCCACCAGTGATTTAGGGCGGGGGGTCACAGATACGCAGTATTTT
cdr3_aa: CATSDLGRGVTDTQYF

v_call: TRBV5-1
d_call: .
clone_size: .
j_call: TRBJ1-1
cdr3_nt: TGCGCCAGCAGCTTGGGGGAGGGTACGGGTCTAAGATCTGAAGCTTTCTTT
cdr3_aa: CASSLGEGTGLRSEAFF

v_call: TRBV30
d_call: .
clone_size: .
j_call: TRBJ2-5
cdr3_nt: TGTGCCTGGAGTCAGGGGCGGGAGACCCAGTACTTC
cdr3_aa: CAWSQGRETQYF

v_call: TRBV7-9
d_call: .
clone_size: .
j_call: TRBJ2-7
cdr3_nt: TGTGCCAGCAGCGTAAATCAGGGCCACGAGCAGTACTTC
cdr3_aa: CASSVNQGHEQYF

v_call: TRBV7-3
d_call: .
clone_size: .
j_call: TRBJ1-4
cdr3_nt: TGTGCCAGCAGCAAGGGGAATCCTAATGAAAAACTGTTTTTT
cdr3_aa: CASSKGNPNEKLFF

v_call: TRBV28
d_call: .
clone_size: .
j_call: TRBJ1-4
cdr3_nt: TGTGCCAGCAGTTCAGAAAGTCATAATGAAAAACTGTTTTTT
cdr3_aa: CASSSESHNEKLFF

v_call: TRBV20-1
d_call: .
clone_size: .
j_call: TRBJ1-2
cdr3_nt: TGCAGTGCTCACAGACAGCTCCGCTACACCTTC
cdr3_aa: CSAHRQLRYTF

v_call: TRBV19
d_call: TRBD2
clone_size: .
j_call: TRBJ2-5
cdr3_nt: TGTGCCAGTAGTCGCATAGCGGGAGGAACTGAGACCCAGTACTTC
cdr3_aa: CASSRIAGGTETQYF

v_call: TRBV6-2/TRBV6-3
d_call: .
clone_size: .
j_call: TRBJ2-7
cdr3_nt: TGTGCCAGCAGTCGATCAGGGGGGTTTCCCTACGAGCAGTACTTC
cdr3_aa: CASSRSGGFPYEQYF

v_call: TRBV4-1
d_call: .
clone_size: .
j_call: TRBJ1-5
cdr3_nt: TGCGCCAGCAGCCAAGAGGAGGGTGAGGGTAGGCAGCATTTT
cdr3_aa: CASSQEEGEGRQHF

v_call: TRBV5-8
d_call: TRBD1
clone_size: .
j_call: TRBJ2-7
cdr3_nt: TGTGCCAGCAGCTTGCACAGGGGTGGCGAGCAGTACTTC
cdr3_aa: CASSLHRGGEQYF

v_call: TRBV3-1/TRBV3-2
d_call: TRBD1
clone_size: few
j_call: TRBJ1-2
cdr3_nt: TGTGCCAGCAGCCAAAGTCACGGACAGGGCTATGGCTACACCTTC
cdr3_aa: CASSQSHGQGYGYTF

v_call: TRBV18
d_call: .
clone_size: few
j_call: TRBJ1-3
cdr3_nt: TGTGCCAGCTCACCACAGGAGGGATCTTCCGGAAACACCATATATTTT
cdr3_aa: CASSPQEGSSGNTIYF

v_call: TRBV7-3
d_call: TRBD1
clone_size: .
j_call: TRBJ1-5
cdr3_nt: TGTGCCAGCAGCCAACCCACGACAGGGGGAGTGAGCAATCAGCCCCAGCATTTT
cdr3_aa: CASSQPTTGGVSNQPQHF

v_call: TRBV7-3
d_call: .
clone_size: .
j_call: TRBJ1-6
cdr3_nt: TGTGCCAGCAGCTTATCGGGGGGAGAAAGATCACCCCTCCACTTT
cdr3_aa: CASSLSGGERSPLHF

v_call: TRBV28
d_call: .
clone_size: .
j_call: TRBJ1-6
cdr3_nt: TGTGCCAGCAGTTTAGCGGCAGAGCGATCACCCCTCCACTTT
cdr3_aa: CASSLAAERSPLHF

v_call: TRBV7-8
d_call: .
clone_size: .
j_call: TRBJ2-5
cdr3_nt: TGTGCCAGCAGCTTACAGACATACCAAGAGACCCAGTACTTC
cdr3_aa: CASSLQTYQETQYF

v_call: TRBV6-5
d_call: .
clone_size: .
j_call: TRBJ1-1
cdr3_nt: TGTGCCAGCAGTTACGGAGCAGGGACTTTGGTCGGTGAAGCTTTCTTT
cdr3_aa: CASSYGAGTLVGEAFF

v_call: TRBV27
d_call: .
clone_size: .
j_call: TRBJ1-1
cdr3_nt: TGTGCCAGCAGTCGCACAGCCATGAACACTGAAGCTTTCTTT
cdr3_aa: CASSRTAMNTEAFF

v_call: TRBV18
d_call: .
clone_size: .
j_call: TRBJ1-6
cdr3_nt: TGTGCCAGCTCACCGGCGAGGGAGGCTAATTCACCCCTCCACTTT
cdr3_aa: CASSPAREANSPLHF

v_call: TRBV28
d_call: .
clone_size: once
j_call: TRBJ2-5
cdr3_nt: TGTGCCAGCAGTTTAGTAGGGGAAGAGACCCAGTACTTC
cdr3_aa: CASSLVGEETQYF

v_call: TRBV9
d_call: .
clone_size: .
j_call: TRBJ2-5
cdr3_nt: TGTGCCAGCAGCCCACCCAGGGCCGAAGGAGAGACCCAGTACTTC
cdr3_aa: CASSPPRAEGETQYF

v_call: TRBV3-1/TRBV3-2
d_call: .
clone_size: .
j_call: TRBJ2-3
cdr3_nt: TGTGCCAGCAGCCAAGTCGACTCGCAGGATACGCAGTATTTT
cdr3_aa: CASSQVDSQDTQYF

v_call: TRBV19
d_call: .
clone_size: .
j_call: TRBJ1-2
cdr3_nt: TGTGCCAGTAGTATGGCGGCCGACTTTATTGTCGGGTACACCTTC
cdr3_aa: CASSMAADFIVGYTF

v_call: TRBV2
d_call: TRBD2
clone_size: .
j_call: TRBJ2-3
cdr3_nt: TGTGCCAGCAGTGATGGAAGCGGGAGGGGGTCAGATACGCAGTATTTT
cdr3_aa: CASSDGSGRGSDTQYF

v_call: TRBV11-3
d_call: .
clone_size: .
j_call: TRBJ2-1
cdr3_nt: TGTGCCAGCAGCTTAGGAGGCGCCGGGTACAATGAGCAGTTCTTC
cdr3_aa: CASSLGGAGYNEQFF

v_call: TRBV7-2
d_call: TRBD2
clone_size: .
j_call: TRBJ2-1
cdr3_nt: TGTGCCAGCAGCCGTAGCGGGGGGGCCGCCTACAATGAGCAGTTCTTC
cdr3_aa: CASSRSGGAAYNEQFF

v_call: TRBV21-1
d_call: .
clone_size: once
j_call: TRBJ2-2
cdr3_nt: TGTGCCAGCACCCCAGGGGTAGGGGGCAAGGGCACCGGGGAGCTGTTTTTT
cdr3_aa: CASTPGVGGKGTGELFF

v_call: TRBV5-1
d_call: .
clone_size: .
j_call: TRBJ1-2
cdr3_nt: TGCGCCAGCAGCTTGGACAGGCACTATGGCTACACCTTC
cdr3_aa: CASSLDRHYGYTF

v_call: TRBV2
d_call: .
clone_size: .
j_call: TRBJ1-1
cdr3_nt: TGTGCCAGGGGCTCCTACAGGGAGGAAGCTTTCTTT
cdr3_aa: CARGSYREEAFF